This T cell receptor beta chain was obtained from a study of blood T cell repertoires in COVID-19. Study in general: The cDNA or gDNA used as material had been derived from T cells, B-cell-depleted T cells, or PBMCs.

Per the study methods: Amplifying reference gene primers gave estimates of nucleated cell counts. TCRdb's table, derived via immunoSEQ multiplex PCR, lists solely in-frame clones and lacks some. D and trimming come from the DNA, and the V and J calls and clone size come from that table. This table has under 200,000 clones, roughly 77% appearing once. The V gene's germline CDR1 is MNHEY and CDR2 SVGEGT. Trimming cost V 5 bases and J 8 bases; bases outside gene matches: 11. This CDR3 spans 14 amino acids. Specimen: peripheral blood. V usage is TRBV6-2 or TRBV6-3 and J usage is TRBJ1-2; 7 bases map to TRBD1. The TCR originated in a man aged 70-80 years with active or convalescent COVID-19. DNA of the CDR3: TGTGCCAGCAGTCCCGGATCGGCAGGGGGAGGCTACACCTTC. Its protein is CASSPGSAGGGYTF.